One sample yielded the 24 T cell receptor beta chains listed below, sequenced in a study of T cell repertoires in cytomegalovirus infection. TCRdb ran MiXCR on the reads and lists one entry per CDR3 protein. The repertoire holds roughly 640,000 distinct CDR3 sequences, with roughly a quarter as singletons. The sample comprised CD8+ T cells from PBMCs. The origin of the receptors is a human donor in good health (CMV status not recorded). Some clones in this sample may be carry-over from other donors' samples.

This clonotype appeared once. Since a much larger clone is just one base distant, this may be a read error. The chain combines TRBV7-8 with TRBJ2-1, with D perhaps TRBD1 or TRBD2 (5 bases each). Germline V lookup: CDR1 SGHVS, CDR2 FQNEAQ. The germline V and J ends were trimmed by 0 bases and 13 bases, with 19 bases remaining between them. This CDR3 comprises 15 residues. CDR3 coding DNA: TGTGCCAGCAGCTTAGCTCGGGAAGGGACCCGTCCCCAGTTCTTC. Protein sequence: CASSLAREGTRPQFF. Using reference TRBV7-8 and TRBJ2-1 for the parts outside the CDR3, the full variable domain is GAGVSQSPRYKVAKRGQDVALRCDPISGHVSLFWYQQALGQGPEFLTYFQNEAQLDKSGLPSDRFFAERPEGSVSTLKIQRTQQEDSAVYLCASSLAREGTRPQFFGPGTRLTVL.

Only a few counts were recorded for this clonotype. The chain couples TRBV7-9 to TRBJ2-1; TRBD1 or TRBD2 may be the D gene (5 bases each). From germline, CDR1 is SEHNR and CDR2 FQNEAQ (reference sequence). V was shortened by 5 bases and J by 7 bases, with 15 bases between the two germline ends. CDR3 length: 14 amino acids. The CDR3 protein is CASSPEGWGNEQFF. For the CDR3, the DNA is TGTGCCAGCAGCCCAGAGGGTTGGGGGAATGAGCAGTTCTTC. Using reference TRBV7-9 and TRBJ2-1 for the parts outside the CDR3, the full variable domain is DTGVSQNPRHKITKRGQNVTFRCDPISEHNRLYWYRQTLGQGPEFLTYFQNEAQLEKSRLLSDRFSAERPKGSFSTLEIQRTEQGDSAMYLCASSPEGWGNEQFFGPGTRLTVL.

The chain couples TRBV5-6 to TRBJ1-5; D gene ambiguous. The CDR3 has 14 amino acids. CDR1 is SGHDT, CDR2 YYEEEE, per germline. Between the trimmed V and J ends, which lost 4 bases and 3 bases, there was a span of 11 bases. The CDR3 DNA sequence: TGTGCCAGCAGCACCCGACGGTTCAATCAGCCCCAGCATTTT. It is translated as CASSTRRFNQPQHF.

This clonotype was seen only a few times. The gene calls are TRBV2 and TRBJ2-1; 7 bases agree with TRBD1. Germline V CDR1 and CDR2: SNHLY, FYNNEI. This CDR3 contains 15 residues. CDR3 sequence reads: CPDYRGPVQIDEQFF. CDR3 nucleotide sequence: TGTCCAGACTACAGGGGTCCCGTCCAAATCGATGAGCAGTTCTTC.

This rearrangement joins TRBV20-1 to TRBJ2-2; 8 bases align to TRBD1. The CDR3 has 17 residues. After removal of 0 bases from V and 4 bases from J, the junction contained 10 bases not matched to a gene. Germline-derived CDR1 and CDR2 are DFQATT and SNEGSKA (reference sequence). This chain's CDR3 is CSARDPRDRWTTGELFF. CDR3 sequence (DNA): TGCAGTGCTAGAGACCCAAGGGACAGGTGGACCACCGGGGAGCTGTTTTTT.

The chain employs TRBV29-1 and TRBJ2-4; the D is unclear. Per germline, CDR1 SQVTM and CDR2 ANQGSEA. The germline V and J ends were trimmed by 4 bases and 7 bases, with 11 bases remaining between them. The CDR3 loop spans 12 amino acids. The CDR3 spells CSVAGINNIQYF. Written as DNA, the CDR3 is TGCAGCGTTGCAGGAATTAACAACATTCAGTACTTC. The whole variable domain, filled in from reference TRBV29-1 and TRBJ2-4, reads SAVISQKPSRDICQRGTSLTIQCQVDSQVTMMFWYRQQPGQSLTLIATANQGSEATYESGFVIDKFPISRPNLTFSTLTVSNMSPEDSSIYLCSVAGINNIQYFGAGTRLSVL.

This clonotype has at least ten counts. The CDR3 region has the DNA TGTGCCAGCAGTTCAGTTCCAGGGTATTGGGATCGTGGTACGCAGTATTTT. Translated, it gives CASSSVPGYWDRGTQYF. The rearrangement joins TRBV28 to TRBJ2-3, with a tentative D call TRBD1 (5 bases). CDR1 and CDR2 from the germline V gene are MDHEN and SYDVKM. The CDR3 spans 17 residues. The V end lost 4 bases, the J end lost 8 bases, and 25 bases lay between the germline ends.

The chain is built from TRBV28 and TRBJ1-2, with D perhaps matching TRBD1 (5 bases). Germline CDR1 and CDR2: MDHEN and SYDVKM. The CDR3 runs 18 residues. Between the trimmed V and J ends, which lost 1 base and 3 bases, there was a span of 21 bases. CDR3 region: CASSLSGTAVGWDYGYTF. The CDR3 DNA follows: TGTGCCAGCAGTTTATCCGGGACGGCCGTTGGGTGGGACTATGGCTACACCTTC.

This clonotype has more than one count but fewer than ten. The genes are TRBV6-6 and TRBJ2-7; D might be TRBD2 (6 bases). The germline V and J ends were trimmed by 7 bases and 2 bases, with 21 bases remaining between them. Germline loops: CDR1 MNHNY, CDR2 SVGAGI (reference sequence). The CDR3 is 16 amino acids. Here the CDR3 reads CASNTSRVALPYEQYF. The DNA for the CDR3 is TGTGCCAGCAATACTAGCCGGGTAGCCCTCCCCTACGAGCAGTACTTC.

J is TRBJ1-1 and V is TRBV15, with unresolved D. V shed 2 bases and J shed 3 bases, with 16 bases lying between them. The germline V gene has CDR1 LNHNV and CDR2 YYDKDF (reference sequence). This CDR3 comprises 16 residues. The CDR3 coding sequence is TGTGCCACCAGCAGATTACCAGGAGACGTGGACACTGAAGCTTTCTTT. It codes for CATSRLPGDVDTEAFF.

The rearrangement uses TRBV3-1 and TRBJ1-5, with D uncertain. Germline CDR1 LGHDT, CDR2 YNNKEL (reference sequence). The V end was cut by 1 base, the J end by 6 bases, with 13 bases between. There are 15 residues in the CDR3. The CDR3 DNA reads as TGTGCCAGCAGCCAAGGGCCTATGGAGGGTCAGCCCCAGCATTTT. This translates into CASSQGPMEGQPQHF.

Ten or more counts support this clonotype. The rearrangement uses TRBV7-4 and TRBJ2-1; 8 nucleotides match TRBD2. Unmatched junction bases numbered 7, after V lost 5 bases and J lost 10 bases. This CDR3 region has 13 residues. Germline CDR1 reads SGHVT; CDR2 reads SQSDAQ. The CDR3 nucleotides are TGTGCCAGCAGCCTCAGAGCGGGGGAAGAGCAGTTCTTC. It translates to CASSLRAGEEQFF. Supplemented by reference TRBV7-4 and TRBJ2-1, the full variable domain reads GAGVSQSPRYKVAKRGRDVALRCDSISGHVTLYWYRQTLGQGSEVLTYSQSDAQRDKSGRPSGRFSAERPERSVSTLKIQRTEQGDSAVYLCASSLRAGEEQFFGPGTRLTVL.

This clonotype was detected a few times. CDR3 DNA: TGTGCCAGCAGTTTACCCGGGACCAGCAATCAGCCCCAGCATTTT. This encodes CASSLPGTSNQPQHF. The chain links TRBV28 to TRBJ1-5; tentatively, D is TRBD1 (5 bases). Between the trimmed V and J ends, which lost 2 bases and 1 base, there was a span of 9 bases. The germline V gene has CDR1 MDHEN and CDR2 SYDVKM. The CDR3 runs to 15 residues.

This clonotype was counted a few times. The chain combines TRBV6-6 with TRBJ2-3, with no clear D. The CDR3 sequence is 14 residues long. The V gene lost 2 bases and the J gene lost 0 bases, with 6 bases spanning the gap. Germline V gene lookup returns CDR1 MNHNY and CDR2 SVGAGI (reference sequence). CDR3 in amino acids: CASSYKPSTDTQYF. CDR3 nucleotides: TGTGCCAGCAGTTACAAGCCTAGCACAGATACGCAGTATTTT.

The J gene is TRBJ2-7, the V gene TRBV20-1; 10 bases are shared with TRBD2. The V gene's germline CDR1 is DFQATT and CDR2 SNEGSKA (reference sequence). V was pared by 6 bases and J by 3 bases, with 8 bases of the junction left unmatched. CDR3 length: 14 residues. The DNA for the CDR3 is TGCAGTGCAACCTCGCAGCGGGGGGGCTACGAGCAGTACGTC. Amino acid sequence: CSATSQRGGYEQYV.

This sequence joins TRBV2 and TRBJ2-7; 9 positions agree with TRBD2. Trimming cost V 5 bases and J 0 bases; bases outside gene matches: 5. This CDR3 region has 15 residues. Germline CDR1 is SNHLY and CDR2 is FYNNEI. The CDR3 region has the DNA TGTGCCAGCAGTCCCATGGGACTAGCCTCCTACGAGCAGTACTTC. Translated, it gives CASSPMGLASYEQYF. Full variable domain (missing parts from reference TRBV2 and TRBJ2-7): EPEVTQTPSHQVTQMGQEVILRCVPISNHLYFYWYRQILGQKVEFLVSFYNNEISEKSEIFDDQFSVERPDGSNFTLKIRSTKLEDSAMYFCASSPMGLASYEQYFGPGTRLTVT.

This clonotype was detected many times. The chain is built from TRBV10-3 and TRBJ1-4, with no clear D. In germline, CDR1 is ENHRY, CDR2 SYGVKD. V dropped 3 bases and J dropped 5 bases, with 19 bases sitting between them. The CDR3 has 17 residues. The DNA of the CDR3 is TGTGCCATCAGTGATTATCATGGAGGCAGTGAGAATGAAAAACTGTTTTTT. This codes for CAISDYHGGSENEKLFF.

Notes on this clonotype: Given a much more abundant clone one base away, this may be a read error. The gene calls are TRBV7-6 and TRBJ2-1; 7 positions match TRBD1. This CDR3 region has 13 residues. Germline loops: CDR1 SGHVS, CDR2 FNYEAQ. The CDR3 here is CASSATGDNEPFF. The CDR3 nucleotides read TGTGCCAGCAGCGCCACAGGGGACAATGAGCCGTTCTTC.

This clonotype was detected ten times or more. This chain links TRBV6-1 with TRBJ2-1; TRBD2 is a possible D gene (7 bases). The CDR3 length is 16 residues. CDR1 and CDR2 (germline): MNHNS, SASEGT. V gave up 4 bases and J gave up 6 bases, with 19 bases separating them. CDR3 sequence (DNA): TGTGCCAGCAGTGCCTACGACGGGGGGCCGAGCAATGAGCAGTTCTTC. Translating gives CASSAYDGGPSNEQFF.

This sequence joins TRBV6-5 and TRBJ2-5; 9 bases are a match to TRBD2. The germline V gene encodes CDR1 MNHEY and CDR2 SVGAGI. V shed 10 bases and J 5 bases; nucleotides not matched to a gene: 11. This CDR3 has 14 amino acids. This CDR3 is CATQGLAHSETQYF. In DNA form, the CDR3 reads TGTGCCACCCAAGGACTAGCGCATTCGGAGACCCAGTACTTC.

The gene calls are TRBV28 and TRBJ1-3; D gene ambiguous. The CDR3 sequence is 14 residues long. V was pared by 5 bases and J by 3 bases, with 11 bases between. Germline CDR1 is MDHEN and CDR2 is SYDVKM. CDR3 bases: TGTGCCAGCAGTCTCGCGGGGAATGGAAACACCATATATTTT. Its translation is CASSLAGNGNTIYF. Full variable domain (missing parts from reference TRBV28 and TRBJ1-3): DVKVTQSSRYLVKRTGEKVFLECVQDMDHENMFWYRQDPGLGLRLIYFSYDVKMKEKGDIPEGYSVSREKKERFSLILESASTNQTSMYLCASSLAGNGNTIYFGEGSWLTVV.

This chain connects TRBV27 to TRBJ2-1; D tentatively fits TRBD1 or TRBD2 (6 bases each). V was pared by 3 bases and J by 9 bases, with 12 bases between. The V gene's germline CDR1 is MNHEY and CDR2 SMNVEV (reference sequence). CDR3 length: 13 residues. The CDR3 reads CASSLGRGAEQFF. The DNA for the CDR3 is TGTGCCAGCAGTTTGGGTAGGGGGGCTGAGCAGTTCTTC.

The chain couples TRBV20-1 to TRBJ2-2; unclear D gene. CDR3 size: 12 residues. V was trimmed by 6 bases and J by 7 bases, leaving 12 bases between them. Germline-derived CDR1 and CDR2 are DFQATT and SNEGSKA (reference sequence). CDR3 residues: CSADGFGGELFF. In DNA, the CDR3 is TGCAGTGCCGACGGATTCGGCGGGGAGCTGTTTTTT.

V and J are TRBV28 and TRBJ2-3; D might be TRBD1 (6 bases). This CDR3 has 14 amino acids. Germline CDR1 and CDR2: MDHEN and SYDVKM. Trimming cost V 3 bases and J 6 bases, with 13 bases left between them. The CDR3 here is CASSLDSPEDTQYF. The CDR3 DNA sequence: TGTGCCAGCAGTTTGGACAGCCCAGAGGATACGCAGTATTTT.